The 16 T cell receptor beta chains reported below all come from one sample, sequenced in a study of blood T cell repertoires in COVID-19. Libraries were prepared by immunoSEQ multiplex PCR; TCRdb keeps only in-frame clonotypes and omits some of them. Seen here are around 260,000 clones, 91% observed once, and the top ten hold around 2.6%. The sample was peripheral blood. The receptors derive from a person aged 18 to 30 with COVID-19, enrolled during active disease.

This clone has only a few counts. The rearrangement joins TRBV21-1 to TRBJ1-5; the D call in the table, TRBD1, was not verified against the DNA. TRBV21-1 is termed a pseudogene. The CDR3 totals 17 residues. The CDR3 DNA follows: TGTGCCAGCAGCAAAACGGGACAGGGGATGAGGGGCGAGCCCCAGCATTTT. It specifies CASSKTGQGMRGEPQHF.

This clone appeared once. J is TRBJ2-5 and V is TRBV3-1 (or the pseudogene TRBV3-2); TRBD2 agrees at 11 bases. Germline V gene data show CDR1 as LGHDT and CDR2 as YNNKEL (reference sequence). The CDR3 has 15 amino acids. V dropped 1 base and J dropped 5; count of bases not matched to a gene: 3. CDR3 loop: CASSQVAGGGETQYF. The CDR3 DNA is TGTGCCAGCAGCCAAGTAGCGGGAGGGGGGGAGACCCAGTACTTC.

The chain recombines TRBV5-4 with TRBJ2-7; 13 nucleotides agree with TRBD2. The junction had 2 bases not matched to a gene; V was cut back by 0 bases and J by 2 bases. The germline gives CDR1 SGHNT, CDR2 YYREEE (reference sequence). CDR3 length equals 16 residues. The DNA of the CDR3 is TGTGCCAGCAGCTTGGAAGGACTAGCGGGAGCCTACGAGCAGTACTTC. Residues: CASSLEGLAGAYEQYF.

This clone has more than one count but fewer than ten. The gene calls are TRBV3-1 (or the pseudogene TRBV3-2) and TRBJ1-6; perhaps TRBD1 as D (5 bases). Germline-derived CDR1 and CDR2 are LGHDT and YNNKEL (reference sequence). This CDR3 comprises 16 residues. With 1 base removed from V and 8 bases from J, the gap between germline ends came to 15 bases. CDR3 sequence reads: CASSQGLQGIYSPLHF. The DNA for the CDR3 is TGTGCCAGCAGCCAAGGCTTGCAGGGAATATATTCACCCCTCCACTTT.

This rearrangement joins TRBV19 to TRBJ1-4; a possible D gene is TRBD1 (5 bases). Germline V gene sequence: CDR1 LNHDA, CDR2 SQIVND (reference sequence). With 5 bases removed from V and 5 bases from J, the gap between germline ends came to 21 bases. The CDR3 contains 17 residues. The CDR3 spells CASSGAEGIGLNEKLFF. CDR3 sequence (DNA): TGTGCCAGTAGTGGGGCGGAAGGGATCGGGTTGAATGAAAAACTGTTTTTT.

A remark on this clone: The identical CDR3 is also encoded by other nucleotide sequences in the sample. This chain joins TRBV11-2 and TRBJ2-5; D call uncertain. Trimming stripped 1 base from V and 4 bases from J, with 4 bases between. This CDR3 region has 12 residues. CDR1 is SGHAT and CDR2 is FQNNGV in the germline V gene. CDR3 protein: CASSLVGETQYF. The CDR3 nucleotides read TGTGCCAGCAGCTTAGTCGGAGAGACCCAGTACTTC.

The CDR3 coding sequence is TGTGCCAGCAGCGTAGCCCCGTTTACGGGACTAGCGGACACCCGCACAGATACGCAGTATTTT. This codes for CASSVAPFTGLADTRTDTQYF. The chain couples TRBV9 to TRBJ2-3; TRBD2 matches at 11 bases. V lost 0 bases and J lost 1; bases outside the gene matches: 16. The CDR3 length is 21 residues. The germline V gene encodes CDR1 SGDLS and CDR2 YYNGEE.

The chain recombines TRBV7-9 with TRBJ2-3; 8 bases match TRBD2. The length of the CDR3 is 15 residues. CDR1 and CDR2 from the germline V gene are SEHNR and FQNEAQ (reference sequence). Losses at the gene ends were 4 bases for V and 2 bases for J; bases not matched to a gene: 5. The CDR3 is CASSSGLDFTDTQYF. DNA of the CDR3: TGTGCCAGCAGCTCGGGACTAGACTTCACAGATACGCAGTATTTT.

The J gene is TRBJ2-7, the V gene TRBV5-6; D might be TRBD1 (6 bases). The CDR3 runs 15 residues. Germline V gene sequence: CDR1 SGHDT, CDR2 YYEEEE. Trimming took 0 bases from V and 1 from J, leaving 11 bases between them. CDR3 coding DNA: TGTGCCAGCAGCTTGGTAGGTCAGGGGTCCTACGAGCAGTACTTC. Translation gives CASSLVGQGSYEQYF.

The chain combines TRBV28 with TRBJ2-2; 7 bases agree with TRBD2. Germline-derived CDR1 and CDR2 are MDHEN and SYDVKM. After removal of 2 bases from V and 7 bases from J, the junction contained 7 bases not matched to a gene. The CDR3 is 15 amino acids. CDR3 DNA: TGTGCCAGCAGTTTAAGCGGGAAAGGGGTCGGGGAGCTGTTTTTT. Amino acid sequence: CASSLSGKGVGELFF.

The chain employs TRBV28 and TRBJ2-5; 8 bases are a match to TRBD2. The germline V gene has CDR1 MDHEN and CDR2 SYDVKM. V lost 1 base to trimming and J lost 0 bases; unmatched junction nucleotides: 4. This CDR3 has 16 residues. CDR3 loop: CASSLSLAVNQETQYF. CDR3 in DNA: TGTGCCAGCAGTTTATCACTAGCGGTAAACCAAGAGACCCAGTACTTC.

This sequence joins TRBV29-1 and TRBJ2-3, with TRBD2 identical over 15 bases. CDR1 SQVTM and CDR2 ANQGSEA come from the germline V gene. This CDR3 contains 19 residues. The V gene end was trimmed by 6 bases and the J gene end by 0 bases; junction bases not matched to a gene: 13. The CDR3 is CSVRLDGTSGRSSTDTQYF. The CDR3 DNA reads as TGCAGCGTCCGACTGGACGGGACTAGCGGGAGGAGTAGCACAGATACGCAGTATTTT.

The CDR3 loop is CASRTGQGRNSPLHF. CDR3 in DNA: TGTGCCAGCAGGACCGGACAGGGGCGTAATTCACCCCTCCACTTT. The chain has TRBV2 and TRBJ1-6; 9 nucleotides line up with TRBD1. Germline CDR1 SNHLY, CDR2 FYNNEI. The CDR3 totals 15 residues. With 6 bases clipped from V and 6 bases from J, the junction kept 6 bases outside the gene matches.

The chain uses TRBV28 and TRBJ1-6; TRBD1 matches at 7 bases. The CDR3 is 14 amino acids. V dropped 7 bases and J dropped 8; count of bases not matched to a gene: 8. The germline V gene encodes CDR1 MDHEN and CDR2 SYDVKM. This chain's CDR3 is CASTNGDSDSPLHF. The CDR3 DNA is TGTGCCAGCACCAACGGGGACAGTGATTCACCCCTCCACTTT.

The CDR3 loop reads CAISAGFSEKLFF. The CDR3 bases are TGTGCCATCTCGGCGGGGTTTAGTGAAAAACTGTTTTTT. V is TRBV10-3 and J is TRBJ1-4; D gene unclear. From germline, CDR1 is ENHRY and CDR2 SYGVKD. Trimming shortened V by 8 bases and J by 7 bases, and 14 bases separated the two germline ends. The CDR3 loop spans 13 amino acids.

The chain carries TRBV6-2 or TRBV6-3 and TRBJ2-7; tentatively, D is TRBD1 (5 bases). V lost 2 bases, J lost 5 bases, and 13 bases lay in between. This CDR3 spans 14 amino acids. The germline gives CDR1 MNHEY, CDR2 SVGEGT. This chain's CDR3 is CASSYGAGMNEQYF. The CDR3 bases are TGTGCCAGCAGTTACGGGGCAGGGATGAACGAGCAGTACTTC.